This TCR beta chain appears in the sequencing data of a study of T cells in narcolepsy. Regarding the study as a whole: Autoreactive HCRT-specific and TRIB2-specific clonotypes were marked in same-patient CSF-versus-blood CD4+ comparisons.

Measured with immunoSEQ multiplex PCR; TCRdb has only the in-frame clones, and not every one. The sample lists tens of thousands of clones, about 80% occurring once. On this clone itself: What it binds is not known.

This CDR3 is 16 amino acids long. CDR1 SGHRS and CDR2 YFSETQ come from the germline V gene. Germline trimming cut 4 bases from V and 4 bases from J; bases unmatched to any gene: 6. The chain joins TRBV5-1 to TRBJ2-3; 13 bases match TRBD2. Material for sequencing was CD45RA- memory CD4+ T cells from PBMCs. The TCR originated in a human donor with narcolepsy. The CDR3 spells CASSVTSGGRADTQYF. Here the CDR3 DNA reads TGCGCCAGCAGCGTGACTAGCGGGGGGCGGGCAGATACGCAGTATTTT.